This TCR beta chain is from a study of T cells in Graves' hyperthyroidism and ophthalmopathy. General observations from the study: Prediction of ophthalmopathy progression came a median approximately 6 months pre-onset.

This clonotype was detected ten times or more. Its antigen is not known. RNA transcripts served as the template for amplifying TCR beta CDR3 regions. The HTBI primer set drove a first-round RT-PCR of the TCR CDR3. TCRdb called the multiplex PCR reads again in MiXCR, with one record for every CDR3 protein. Seen here are hundreds of thousands of distinct CDR3 sequences, around 15% observed once, and the top ten hold about 9.4%. Lactation, pregnancy, other autoimmune disease or uncontrolled infection led to exclusion of patients. PBMCs were collected from an approximately 9.3 ml volume of fresh peripheral blood. Germline lookup yields CDR1 LNHNV and CDR2 YYDKDF (reference sequence). The CDR3 is 15 residues long. Trimming took 4 bases from V and 1 from J, leaving 13 bases between them.

Sequencing input: blood. The clonotype was recovered from a woman between 18 and 29 years old with Graves' hyperthyroidism. The genes are TRBV15 and TRBJ1-2; the D is unclear. In DNA, the CDR3 is TGTGCCACCAGCATTCGAGGAACTGTTAACTATGGCTACACCTTC. Protein: CATSIRGTVNYGYTF.